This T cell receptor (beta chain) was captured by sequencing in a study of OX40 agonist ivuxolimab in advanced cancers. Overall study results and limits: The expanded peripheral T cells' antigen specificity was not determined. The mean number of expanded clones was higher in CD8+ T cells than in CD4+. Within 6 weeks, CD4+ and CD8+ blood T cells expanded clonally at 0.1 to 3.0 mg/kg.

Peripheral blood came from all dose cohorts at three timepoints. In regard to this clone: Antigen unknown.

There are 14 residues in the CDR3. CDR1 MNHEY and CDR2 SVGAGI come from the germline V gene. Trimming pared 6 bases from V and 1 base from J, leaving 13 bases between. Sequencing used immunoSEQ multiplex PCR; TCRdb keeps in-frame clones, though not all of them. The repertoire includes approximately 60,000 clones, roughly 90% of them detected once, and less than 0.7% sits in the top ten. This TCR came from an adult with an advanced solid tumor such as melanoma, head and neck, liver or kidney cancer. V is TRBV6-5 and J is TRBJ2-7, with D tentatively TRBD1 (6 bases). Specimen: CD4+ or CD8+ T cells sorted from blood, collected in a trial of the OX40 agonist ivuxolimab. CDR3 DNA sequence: TGTGCCAGCAGCAGAGGGGGAGTATCCTACGAGCAGTACTTC. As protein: CASSRGGVSYEQYF.